One sample yielded the 15 T cell receptor beta chains listed below, sequenced in a study of blood T cells in healthy people across ages. For the second PCR, which ran for 7 to 11 cycles, a sample-barcoded 5' primer and a J-beta primer mix were used. Via MiXCR, TCRdb re-called the 5' RACE reads, giving one row per CDR3 protein. The sample comprises more than 650,000 distinct CDR3 sequences, less than 70% of which are singletons, and around 40% rests with the top ten. Material for sequencing was blood. The receptors derive from a man of 80 years or more in good health.

The rearrangement uses TRBV2 and TRBJ2-1; 9 bases align to TRBD1. The DNA end is more similar to TRBJ2-7, so the J call may be wrong. The CDR3 spans 14 residues. In germline, CDR1 is SNHLY, CDR2 FYNNEI. The CDR3 loop is CASQGDRESYEQYF. Written as DNA, the CDR3 is TGTGCCTCCCAAGGGGACAGGGAGTCGTACGAGCAGTACTTC.

This clonotype was found a few times. V is TRBV10-3 and J is TRBJ2-1, with TRBD2 identical over 9 bases. Germline values: CDR1 ENHRY, CDR2 SYGVKD. V shed 4 bases and J 5 bases; nucleotides not matched to a gene: 6. The CDR3 is 15 amino acids. As DNA, the CDR3 is TGTGCCATCAGTGGTATAGCGGGAGTGCACAATGAGCAGTTCTTC. Its translation: CAISGIAGVHNEQFF.

V usage is TRBV20-1 and J usage is TRBJ1-1, with a tentative D call TRBD1 (5 bases). Germline CDR1 reads DFQATT; CDR2 reads SNEGSKA (reference sequence). The CDR3 runs to 17 residues. V was clipped by 2 bases and J by 1 base, with 20 bases between them. CDR3 in DNA: TGCAGTGCTAGATCACGTGAAACAGAAAGGGGGAACACTGAAGCTTTCTTT. Translating it yields CSARSRETERGNTEAFF.

The rearrangement joins TRBV6-6 to TRBJ2-7; the D gene is possibly TRBD1 (7 bases). TRBJ2-5 matches the DNA end more closely, so the J call is doubtful. The germline V gene encodes CDR1 MNHNY and CDR2 SVGAGI (reference sequence). The CDR3 is 14 residues long. The CDR3 DNA reads as TGTGCCAGCAGTTTGTCCAGGGGGGCTGAGACCCAGTACTTC. Translation: CASSLSRGAETQYF.

This chain uses TRBV3-1 with TRBJ2-1, with D possibly TRBD2 on 6 matching bases. The germline V gene encodes CDR1 LGHDT and CDR2 YNNKEL (reference sequence). With 7 bases removed from V and 0 bases from J, the gap between germline ends came to 16 bases. The CDR3 is 16 amino acids. CDR3 sequence (DNA): TGTGCCAGCACCCCTCCGGGACTTAGCTCCTACAATGAGCAGTTCTTC. It specifies CASTPPGLSSYNEQFF.

Here the CDR3 DNA reads TGCGCCAGCAGCTTCCCCGCGGCCCCCGACAGGGAGTCCTACAATGAGCAGTTCTTC. Residues: CASSFPAAPDRESYNEQFF. The chain couples TRBV5-1 to TRBJ2-1; 7 nucleotides match TRBD1. CDR3 length: 19 amino acids. V lost 2 bases, J lost 1 base, and 15 bases stayed unmatched. Germline CDR1 SGHRS, CDR2 YFSETQ.

This clonotype was picked up a small number of times. The genes are TRBV3-1 and TRBJ2-3; D is perhaps TRBD2 (6 bases). Looked up from germline, CDR1 is LGHDT and CDR2 is YNNKEL (reference sequence). Trimming cost V 6 bases and J 3 bases, with 19 bases left between them. The CDR3 covers 16 residues. CDR3 in amino acids: CASRQTGTPMTDTQYF. DNA for the CDR3: TGTGCCAGCAGGCAAACCGGGACTCCGATGACAGATACGCAGTATTTT.

The chain is built from TRBV5-1 and TRBJ1-6; 7 nucleotides match TRBD1. Losses at the gene ends were 4 bases for V and 7 bases for J; bases not matched to a gene: 8. The CDR3 covers 15 residues. Germline CDR1 and CDR2: SGHRS and YFSETQ. The CDR3 protein is CASSARDRLNSPLHF. The CDR3 DNA follows: TGCGCCAGCAGCGCCCGGGACAGACTAAATTCACCCCTCCACTTT.

This clonotype was recorded a few times. V and J are TRBV9 and TRBJ2-1; unclear D gene. The length of the CDR3 is 14 residues. Germline values: CDR1 SGDLS, CDR2 YYNGEE. Trimming took off 4 bases at V and 5 bases at J, with 13 bases between the two ends. CDR3 sequence reads: CASSFSPGDNEQFF. Here the CDR3 DNA reads TGTGCCAGCAGCTTCTCCCCTGGTGACAATGAGCAGTTCTTC.

The table lists this clonotype with many counts. This chain links TRBV12-3 or TRBV12-4 with TRBJ2-1, with 10 bases lining up with TRBD1. The CDR3 has 14 amino acids. The J segment lost 12 bases and the V segment lost 3 bases, leaving 8 bases of the junction unmatched. CDR3 region: CASSFSGTGVPQFF. The CDR3 region has the DNA TGTGCCAGCAGTTTCTCCGGGACAGGGGTTCCGCAGTTCTTC.

V gene TRBV28 combines with J gene TRBJ2-7, with 8 bases that match TRBD1. The CDR3 runs to 16 residues. Germline values: CDR1 MDHEN, CDR2 SYDVKM. The trim removed 5 bases at V and 5 bases at J, leaving 14 bases unmatched. The CDR3 here is CASSPSLGQGNNEQYF. The DNA of the CDR3 is TGTGCCAGCAGTCCTTCTTTAGGACAGGGCAACAACGAGCAGTACTTC.

The V gene is TRBV2, the J gene TRBJ2-3; D could derive from TRBD1 or TRBD2 (7 bases each). The CDR3 consists of 16 residues. Germline CDR1 and CDR2: SNHLY and FYNNEI. V lost 11 bases and J 3 bases, leaving 24 bases between the germline ends. The CDR3 DNA follows: TGTGCCGGCCAGGGTAAGACAGGGACTATGACAGATACGCAGTATTTT. This gives the protein CAGQGKTGTMTDTQYF.

Note on this clonotype: One junction end disagrees with the germline gene, perhaps due to a read error. The chain combines TRBV12-3 or TRBV12-4 with TRBJ1-1, with TRBD1 matching 7 bases. The CDR3 loop spans 15 amino acids. The CDR3 is CASSLGGTANTESFF. The CDR3 DNA follows: TGTGCCAGCAGTTTAGGTGGGACAGCGAACACTGAATCTTTCTTT.

In this sample, this clonotype turned up a few times. The chain recombines TRBV28 with TRBJ2-7; D call uncertain. The CDR3 consists of 12 residues. CDR1 MDHEN and CDR2 SYDVKM come from the germline V gene. Trimming left V 4 bases short and J 8 bases short, with 12 bases between. The CDR3 sequence: CASSSGSLQQYF. As DNA, the CDR3 is TGTGCCAGCAGTTCAGGATCCCTACAGCAGTACTTC.

The J gene is TRBJ1-1, the V gene TRBV6-5, with 9 nucleotides matching TRBD1. J lost 2 bases, V lost 0 bases, and 10 bases had no gene match. CDR3 length: 18 residues. Germline CDR1 MNHEY, CDR2 SVGAGI. CDR3 protein: CASSYSKRDRDPNTEAFF. CDR3 sequence (DNA): TGTGCCAGCAGTTACTCGAAAAGGGACAGGGACCCCAACACTGAAGCTTTCTTT.